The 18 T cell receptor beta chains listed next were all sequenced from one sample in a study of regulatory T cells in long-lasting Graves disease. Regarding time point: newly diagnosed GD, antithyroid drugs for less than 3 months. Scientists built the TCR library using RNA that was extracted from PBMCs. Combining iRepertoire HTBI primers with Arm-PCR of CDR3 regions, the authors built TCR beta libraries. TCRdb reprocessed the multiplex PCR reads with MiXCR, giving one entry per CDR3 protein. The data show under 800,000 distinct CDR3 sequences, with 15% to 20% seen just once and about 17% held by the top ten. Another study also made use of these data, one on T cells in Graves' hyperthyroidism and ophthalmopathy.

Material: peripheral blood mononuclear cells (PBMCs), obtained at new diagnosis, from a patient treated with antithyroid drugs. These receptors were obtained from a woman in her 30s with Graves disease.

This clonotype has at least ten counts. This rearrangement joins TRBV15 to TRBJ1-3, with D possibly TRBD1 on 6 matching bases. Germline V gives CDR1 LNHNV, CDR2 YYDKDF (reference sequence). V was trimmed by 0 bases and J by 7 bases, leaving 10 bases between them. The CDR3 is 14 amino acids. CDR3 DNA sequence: TGTGCCACCAGCAGAGATACGGGGGGCAACACCATATATTTT. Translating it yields CATSRDTGGNTIYF.

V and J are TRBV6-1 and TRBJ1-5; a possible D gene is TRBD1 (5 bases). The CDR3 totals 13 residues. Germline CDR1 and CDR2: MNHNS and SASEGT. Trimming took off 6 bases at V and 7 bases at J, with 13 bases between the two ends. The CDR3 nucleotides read TGTGCCAGCAGCGATATAGCAGGGCAGCCCCAGCATTTT. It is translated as CASSDIAGQPQHF.

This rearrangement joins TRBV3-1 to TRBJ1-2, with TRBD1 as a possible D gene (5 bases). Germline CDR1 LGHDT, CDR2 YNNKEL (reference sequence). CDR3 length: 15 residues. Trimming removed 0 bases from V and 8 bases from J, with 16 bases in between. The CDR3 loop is CASSQDRVGTKGYTF. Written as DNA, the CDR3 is TGTGCCAGCAGCCAAGATCGAGTGGGGACGAAGGGCTACACCTTC.

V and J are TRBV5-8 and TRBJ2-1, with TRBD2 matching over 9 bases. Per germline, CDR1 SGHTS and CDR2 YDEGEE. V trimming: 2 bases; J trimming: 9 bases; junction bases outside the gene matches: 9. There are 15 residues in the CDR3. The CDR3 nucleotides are TGTGCCAGCAGCTTAGCGGGAGGTTTTATTAGTGAGCAGTTCTTC. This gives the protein CASSLAGGFISEQFF.

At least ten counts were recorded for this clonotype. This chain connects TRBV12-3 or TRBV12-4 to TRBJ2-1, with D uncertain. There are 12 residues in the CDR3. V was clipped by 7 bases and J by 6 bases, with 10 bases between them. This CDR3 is CASTSASNEQFF. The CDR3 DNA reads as TGTGCCAGCACCTCGGCCTCCAATGAGCAGTTCTTC.

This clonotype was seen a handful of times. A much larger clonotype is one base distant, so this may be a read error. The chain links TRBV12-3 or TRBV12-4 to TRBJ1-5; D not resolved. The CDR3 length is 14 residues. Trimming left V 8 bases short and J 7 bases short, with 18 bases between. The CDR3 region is CASSPWPEDQPQHF. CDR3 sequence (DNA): TGTGCCAGCTCCCCGTGGCCCGAGGACCAGCCCCAGCATTTT.

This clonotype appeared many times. CDR3 in amino acids: CATQRTTDSSYNSPLHF. The CDR3, as DNA: TGTGCCACCCAGAGGACAACCGACAGCTCCTATAATTCACCCCTCCACTTT. The rearrangement joins TRBV28 to TRBJ1-6; the D gene is possibly TRBD1 (5 bases). In germline, CDR1 is MDHEN, CDR2 SYDVKM. Deletions cut 10 bases from V and 0 bases from J, with 19 bases between. CDR3 length: 17 amino acids.

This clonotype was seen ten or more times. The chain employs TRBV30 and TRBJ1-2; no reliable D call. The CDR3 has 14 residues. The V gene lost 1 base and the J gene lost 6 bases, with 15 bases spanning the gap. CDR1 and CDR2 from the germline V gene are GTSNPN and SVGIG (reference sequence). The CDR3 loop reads CAWSGFLFQDGYTF. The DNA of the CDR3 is TGTGCCTGGAGTGGTTTTCTCTTTCAGGATGGCTACACCTTC.

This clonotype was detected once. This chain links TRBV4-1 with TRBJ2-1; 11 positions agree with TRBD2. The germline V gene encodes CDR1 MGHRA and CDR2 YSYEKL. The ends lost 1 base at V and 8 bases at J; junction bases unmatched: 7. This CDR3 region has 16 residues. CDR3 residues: CASSQGSGRATDEQFF. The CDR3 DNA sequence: TGCGCCAGCAGCCAAGGTAGCGGGAGGGCCACTGATGAGCAGTTCTTC.

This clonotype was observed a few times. The CDR3 here is CASSLWASGRASKTQYF. The CDR3 coding sequence is TGTGCCAGCAGTTTATGGGCTAGCGGGAGGGCCTCGAAGACCCAGTACTTC. The chain has TRBV28 and TRBJ2-5; 12 nucleotides align to TRBD2. The CDR3 is made up of 17 amino acids. V was pared by 0 bases and J by 6 bases, with 8 bases of the junction left unmatched. The germline gives CDR1 MDHEN, CDR2 SYDVKM.

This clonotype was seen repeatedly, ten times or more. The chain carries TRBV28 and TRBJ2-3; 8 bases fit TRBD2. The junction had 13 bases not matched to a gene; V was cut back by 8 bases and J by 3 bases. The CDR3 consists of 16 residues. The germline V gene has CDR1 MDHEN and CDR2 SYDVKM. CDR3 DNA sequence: TGTGCCAGCGCCGAAGGGCTAGCGGGTATTACAGATACGCAGTATTTT. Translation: CASAEGLAGITDTQYF.

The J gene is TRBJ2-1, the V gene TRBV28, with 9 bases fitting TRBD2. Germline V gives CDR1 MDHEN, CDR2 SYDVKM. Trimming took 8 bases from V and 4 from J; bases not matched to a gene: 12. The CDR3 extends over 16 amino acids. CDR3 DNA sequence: TGTGCCAGCGGAAATGCGGGAGGGCCGGAATACAATGAGCAGTTCTTC. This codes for CASGNAGGPEYNEQFF.

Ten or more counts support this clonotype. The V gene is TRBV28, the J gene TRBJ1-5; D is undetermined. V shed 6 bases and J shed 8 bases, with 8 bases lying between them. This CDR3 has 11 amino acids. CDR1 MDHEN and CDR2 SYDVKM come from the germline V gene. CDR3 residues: CASSPSEPQHF. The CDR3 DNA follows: TGTGCCAGCAGCCCCTCGGAGCCCCAGCATTTT.

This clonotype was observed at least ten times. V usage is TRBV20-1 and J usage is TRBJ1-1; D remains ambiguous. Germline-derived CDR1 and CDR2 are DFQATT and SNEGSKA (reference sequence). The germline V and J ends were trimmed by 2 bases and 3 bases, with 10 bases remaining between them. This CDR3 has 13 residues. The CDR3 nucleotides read TGCAGTGCTAGATACACTCGGGACACTGAAGCTTTCTTT. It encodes CSARYTRDTEAFF.

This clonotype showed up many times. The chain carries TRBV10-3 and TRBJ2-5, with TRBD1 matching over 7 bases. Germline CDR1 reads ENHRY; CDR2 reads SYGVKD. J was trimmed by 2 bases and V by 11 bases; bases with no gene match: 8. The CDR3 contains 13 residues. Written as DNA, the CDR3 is TGTGCCGTCAAGGGACAGCGTCAAGAGACCCAGTACTTC. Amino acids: CAVKGQRQETQYF.

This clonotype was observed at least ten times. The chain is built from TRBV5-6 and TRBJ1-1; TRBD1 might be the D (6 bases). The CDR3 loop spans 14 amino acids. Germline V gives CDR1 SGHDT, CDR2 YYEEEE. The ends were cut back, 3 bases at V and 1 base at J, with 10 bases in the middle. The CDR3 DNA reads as TGTGCCAGCAGCTGGGGGCACGGGAACACTGAAGCTTTCTTT. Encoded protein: CASSWGHGNTEAFF.

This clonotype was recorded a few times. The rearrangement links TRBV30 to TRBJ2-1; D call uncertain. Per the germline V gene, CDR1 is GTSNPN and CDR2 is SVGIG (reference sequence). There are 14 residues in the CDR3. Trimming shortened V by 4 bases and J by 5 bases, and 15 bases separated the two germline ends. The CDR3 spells CAWTGWWVNNEQFF. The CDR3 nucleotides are TGTGCCTGGACAGGTTGGTGGGTTAACAATGAGCAGTTCTTC.

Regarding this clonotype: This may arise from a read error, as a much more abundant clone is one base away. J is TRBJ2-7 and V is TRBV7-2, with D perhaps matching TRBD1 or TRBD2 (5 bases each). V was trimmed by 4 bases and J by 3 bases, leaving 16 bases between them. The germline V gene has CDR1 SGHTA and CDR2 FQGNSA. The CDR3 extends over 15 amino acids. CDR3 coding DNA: TGTGCCAGCAGCTCAATGGGGACGACAGTCTACGAGCAGTACTTC. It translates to CASSSMGTTVYEQYF.